This T cell receptor (beta chain) appears in the sequencing data of a study of cytomegalovirus exposure and HLA in healthy donors. Study-wide points: High specificity and sensitivity for cytomegalovirus status were reported for the classifier.

The assay was immunoSEQ multiplex PCR, and TCRdb's table has in-frame clones only and misses some. The sample has around 250,000 clones, 90% seen once. The ends were cut back, 4 bases at V and 2 bases at J, with 3 bases in the middle. From germline, CDR1 is MGHDK and CDR2 SYGVNS. This CDR3 spans 11 amino acids. Notes on this clone: Its antigen is undetermined. Other DNA variants within this sample encode the same CDR3.

The clonotype originates from a woman aged 25 to 39 in good health and CMV-seronegative. The chain has TRBV25-1 and TRBJ2-7, with unresolved D. The sequencing sample was made of PBMCs. CDR3 in DNA: TGTGCCAGCAGTGTTACCTACGAGCAGTACTTC. Amino acids: CASSVTYEQYF.